This T cell receptor beta chain was captured in a study of vaccination effects on CD4 cells after COVID-19. Across the study: Two-dose vaccination with either BNT162b2 or mRNA-1273 was given to the participants.

Method: immunoSEQ multiplex PCR; TCRdb's copy keeps in-frame clones and lacks some. The repertoire has approximately 82,000 clones, about 70% of them found once; the top ten carry approximately 2%. Of note for this clone: As yet, its antigen is unknown.

CDR1 is SGHKS, CDR2 YYEKEE, per germline (reference sequence). V gave up 2 bases and J gave up 4 bases, with 13 bases separating them. This CDR3 region has 15 residues. Prior to sequencing, the ViraFEST assay stimulated PBMC with viral peptide pools, which expanded the antigen-specific CD4+ T cells. Following a roughly 10-day culture, CD4+ T cells were purified. Roughly 2 million PBMC per well were cultured with 10 IU/ml IL-2 and approximately 9.1 ug/ml peptides. This TCR derives from a human donor who received a COVID-19 vaccine. V is TRBV5-5 and J is TRBJ2-1, with D hard to call. This specimen was CD4+ T cells from PBMCs cultured with HCoV-229E spike peptides, taken before COVID-19 vaccination. CDR3 nucleotides: TGTGCCAGCAGCTTTGCATCCAGAGAATACAATGAGCAGTTCTTC. Translated: CASSFASREYNEQFF.